These 27 T cell receptor beta chains share one sample of origin, sequenced in a study of monozygotic twins with inflammatory bowel disease. Each CDR3 protein gets one entry in TCRdb, which reprocessed the 5' RACE reads and gives no DNA. The sample has roughly 100,000 distinct CDR3 sequences, and its top ten clones hold more than 1.5%. The sample comprised blood. These receptors all come from a human donor with ulcerative colitis or Crohn's disease, or a healthy co-twin of an affected twin (not recorded which).

The rearrangement links TRBV30 to TRBJ1-5; TCRdb indicates TRBD1, and absent DNA this call remains unverified. Germline CDR1 reads GTSNPN; CDR2 reads SVGIG (reference sequence). The CDR3 contains 13 residues. CDR3 residues: CAWSWDDFQPQHF. The full variable domain, its missing parts supplied by reference TRBV30 and TRBJ1-5, is SQTIHQWPATLVQPVGSPLSLECTVEGTSNPNLYWYRQAAGRGLQLLFYSVGIGQISSEVPQNLSASRPQDRQFILSSKKLLLSDSGFYLCAWSWDDFQPQHFGDGTRLSIL.

The gene calls are TRBV20-1 and TRBJ1-4. The CDR3 has 13 residues. The germline V gene has CDR1 DFQATT and CDR2 SNEGSKA (reference sequence). The CDR3: CSARFTTNEKLFF.

The V gene is TRBV12-3 or TRBV12-4, the J gene TRBJ2-5; TCRdb lists TRBD2, though no DNA is available to test this call. The CDR3 sequence is 17 residues long. Here the CDR3 reads CASSLTSGSRRQETQYF.

The gene calls are TRBV20-1 and TRBJ1-1. CDR3 size: 12 residues. Per the germline V gene, CDR1 is DFQATT and CDR2 is SNEGSKA (reference sequence). This CDR3 is CSARDQDTEAFF.

The rearrangement joins TRBV12-3 or TRBV12-4 to TRBJ2-2; TCRdb returns TRBD1, unconfirmable since there is no DNA. The CDR3 is made up of 14 amino acids. CDR3 protein: CASHVSGGVGELFF.

The chain combines TRBV7-2 with TRBJ2-6; TCRdb's assignment of TRBD1 cannot be checked, as there is no DNA. The CDR3 totals 16 residues. Germline CDR1 reads SGHTA; CDR2 reads FQGNSA. The CDR3 is CASSQKTVSGANVLTF.

The J gene is TRBJ2-1, the V gene TRBV20-1; TCRdb's assignment of TRBD1 cannot be checked, as there is no DNA. This CDR3 is 15 amino acids long. The germline CDR1 and CDR2 sequences are DFQATT and SNEGSKA (reference sequence). The CDR3 sequence: CSAPRGASRGNEQFF.

The V gene is TRBV12-3 or TRBV12-4, the J gene TRBJ2-7. The CDR3 runs 16 residues. Here the CDR3 reads CASSIDTGVRLRKQYF.

The V call is TRBV12-3 or TRBV12-4, the J call TRBJ2-1; TCRdb picks TRBD2, but there is no DNA to check that call. This CDR3 comprises 14 residues. CDR3: CASMLAGGNNEQFF.

The rearrangement joins TRBV7-9 to TRBJ2-7; TCRdb indicates TRBD1, and absent DNA this call remains unverified. CDR3 length: 15 amino acids. The germline CDR1 and CDR2 sequences are SEHNR and FQNEAQ (reference sequence). CDR3 sequence: CASSYPGQGVYEQYF.

V gene TRBV15 combines with J gene TRBJ2-3. The CDR3 loop spans 14 amino acids. In germline, CDR1 is LNHNV, CDR2 YYDKDF (reference sequence). The CDR3 is CATSSFGGPDTQYF.

The chain links TRBV20-1 to TRBJ2-5; TCRdb calls TRBD2, which cannot be checked without DNA. This CDR3 spans 19 amino acids. Germline V gene data show CDR1 as DFQATT and CDR2 as SNEGSKA (reference sequence). The CDR3 here is CSARGSRASGGDYQETQYF.

The chain has TRBV7-2 and TRBJ2-7; the D call from TCRdb, TRBD2, cannot be confirmed without DNA. The CDR3 runs to 14 residues. Germline V gene data show CDR1 as SGHTA and CDR2 as FQGNSA. CDR3 region: CASSSDPGTYEQYF.

J is TRBJ1-1 and V is TRBV7-9; the TCRdb call, TRBD1, lacks DNA for checking. Germline values: CDR1 SEHNR, CDR2 FQNEAQ (reference sequence). CDR3 size: 16 residues. The CDR3 loop is CASSLAGGRMNTEAFF.

The genes are TRBV10-3 and TRBJ2-7; TCRdb selects TRBD1, and the lack of DNA leaves this call unchecked. Germline CDR1 and CDR2: ENHRY and SYGVKD. This CDR3 contains 14 residues. The CDR3 protein is CAISGDLYLYEQYF.

The chain links TRBV7-9 to TRBJ2-3. The CDR3 is 15 residues long. Looked up from germline, CDR1 is SEHNR and CDR2 is FQNEAQ (reference sequence). CDR3 protein: CASSLDLGDTDTQYF.

The chain recombines TRBV20-1 with TRBJ2-3; TCRdb lists TRBD1, though no DNA is available to test this call. Germline-derived CDR1 and CDR2 are DFQATT and SNEGSKA (reference sequence). This CDR3 is 13 amino acids long. The CDR3 here is CSAPPGSTDTQYF.

This chain connects TRBV11-3 to TRBJ2-1; TCRdb lists TRBD2, though no DNA is available to test this call. CDR3 length: 16 amino acids. CDR1 is SGHNT, CDR2 YENEEA, per germline. CDR3 loop: CASSARLAGGSNEQFF.

This chain connects TRBV3-1 to TRBJ2-1; TCRdb gives TRBD2 as the D gene, but with no DNA this cannot be confirmed. The CDR3 sequence is 13 residues long. Germline V gives CDR1 LGHDT, CDR2 YNNKEL (reference sequence). This CDR3 reads CASSQAGGGEQFF.

V usage is TRBV20-1 and J usage is TRBJ2-1. The germline V gene encodes CDR1 DFQATT and CDR2 SNEGSKA (reference sequence). This CDR3 region has 14 residues. CDR3: CSARHLGFYNEQFF.

The chain uses TRBV11-2 and TRBJ2-2; TCRdb picks TRBD2, but there is no DNA to check that call. The CDR3 extends over 16 amino acids. Germline V lookup: CDR1 SGHAT, CDR2 FQNNGV. The CDR3: CASSSVAGRNTGELFF.

The chain uses TRBV5-1 and TRBJ2-1; there is no DNA to check the TCRdb D call of TRBD1. This CDR3 contains 15 residues. Germline V gene lookup returns CDR1 SGHRS and CDR2 YFSETQ. CDR3 in amino acids: CASSSGTQAYNEQFF. Complete variable domain (other parts from reference TRBV5-1 and TRBJ2-1): KAGVTQTPRYLIKTRGQQVTLSCSPISGHRSVSWYQQTPGQGLQFLFEYFSETQRNKGNFPGRFSGRQFSNSRSEMNVSTLELGDSALYLCASSSGTQAYNEQFFGPGTRLTVL.

V and J are TRBV20-1 and TRBJ1-2; as DNA is missing, the TRBD1 call by TCRdb cannot be tested. The V gene's germline CDR1 is DFQATT and CDR2 SNEGSKA (reference sequence). The length of the CDR3 is 14 residues. CDR3: CSARDASGDGGYTF.

The V call is TRBV6-5, the J call TRBJ2-5. The germline V gene has CDR1 MNHEY and CDR2 SVGAGI. The CDR3 is made up of 14 amino acids. CDR3 residues: CASSYGVGQETQYF.

The V call is TRBV12-3 or TRBV12-4, the J call TRBJ2-6. CDR3 length equals 13 residues. CDR3 loop: CASRGSGANVLTF.

The rearrangement links TRBV6-6 to TRBJ1-1; TCRdb lists TRBD1, though no DNA is available to test this call. The length of the CDR3 is 13 residues. Germline assignment: CDR1 MNHNY and CDR2 SVGAGI (reference sequence). The CDR3 protein is CASGGLYRQGAFF.

The chain carries TRBV12-3 or TRBV12-4 and TRBJ1-1; TCRdb proposes TRBD1, but this gene call is untestable without DNA. The CDR3 has 14 residues. This CDR3 reads CASRFGQENTEAFF.